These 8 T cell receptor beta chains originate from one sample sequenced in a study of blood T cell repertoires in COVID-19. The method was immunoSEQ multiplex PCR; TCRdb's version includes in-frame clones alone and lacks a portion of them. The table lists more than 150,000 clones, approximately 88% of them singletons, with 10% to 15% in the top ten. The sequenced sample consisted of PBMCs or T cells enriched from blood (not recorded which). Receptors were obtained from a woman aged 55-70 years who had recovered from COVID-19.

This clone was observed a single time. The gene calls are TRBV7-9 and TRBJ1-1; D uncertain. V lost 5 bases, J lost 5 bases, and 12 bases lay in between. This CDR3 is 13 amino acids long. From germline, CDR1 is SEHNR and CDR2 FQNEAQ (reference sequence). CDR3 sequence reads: CASSRGGFTEAFF. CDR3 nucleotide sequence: TGTGCCAGCAGCCGAGGAGGGTTTACTGAAGCTTTCTTT.

In DNA, the CDR3 is TGTGCCAGCAGTTTTGGGGGAGGGTATGGCTACACCTTC. It codes for CASSFGGGYGYTF. V gene TRBV12-3 or TRBV12-4 combines with J gene TRBJ1-2, with D possibly matching TRBD1 (5 bases). CDR3 size: 13 residues. With 3 bases removed from V and 5 bases from J, the gap between germline ends came to 10 bases.

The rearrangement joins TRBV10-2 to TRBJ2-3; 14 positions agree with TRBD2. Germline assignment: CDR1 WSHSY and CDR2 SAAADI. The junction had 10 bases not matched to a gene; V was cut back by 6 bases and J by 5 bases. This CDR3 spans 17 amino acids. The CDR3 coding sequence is TGCGCCAGCAGAGAGCCTGGACTAGCGGGGGGAGGAGATACGCAGTATTTT. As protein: CASREPGLAGGGDTQYF.

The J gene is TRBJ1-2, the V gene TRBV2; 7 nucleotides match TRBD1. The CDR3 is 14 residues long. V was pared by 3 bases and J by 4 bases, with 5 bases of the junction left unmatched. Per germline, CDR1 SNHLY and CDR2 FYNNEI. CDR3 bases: TGTGCCAGCAGTGACAAGACAGGGAGCTATGGCTACACCTTC. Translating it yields CASSDKTGSYGYTF.

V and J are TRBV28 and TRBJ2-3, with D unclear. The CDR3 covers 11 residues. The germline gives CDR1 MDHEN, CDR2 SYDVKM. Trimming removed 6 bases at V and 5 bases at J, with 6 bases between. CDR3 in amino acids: CASSIGDTQYF. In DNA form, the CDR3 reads TGTGCCAGCAGCATCGGAGATACGCAGTATTTT.

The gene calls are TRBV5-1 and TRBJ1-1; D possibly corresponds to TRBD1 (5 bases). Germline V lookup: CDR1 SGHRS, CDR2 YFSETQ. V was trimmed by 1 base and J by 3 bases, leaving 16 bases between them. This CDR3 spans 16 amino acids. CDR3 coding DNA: TGCGCCAGCAGCTTGTGGGGGGGTAGCAGGGACACTGAAGCTTTCTTT. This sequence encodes CASSLWGGSRDTEAFF.

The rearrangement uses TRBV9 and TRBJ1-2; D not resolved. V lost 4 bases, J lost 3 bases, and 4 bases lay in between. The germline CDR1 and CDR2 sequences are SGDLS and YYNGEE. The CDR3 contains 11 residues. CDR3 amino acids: CASSRDYGYTF. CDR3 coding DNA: TGTGCCAGCAGCCGGGACTATGGCTACACCTTC.

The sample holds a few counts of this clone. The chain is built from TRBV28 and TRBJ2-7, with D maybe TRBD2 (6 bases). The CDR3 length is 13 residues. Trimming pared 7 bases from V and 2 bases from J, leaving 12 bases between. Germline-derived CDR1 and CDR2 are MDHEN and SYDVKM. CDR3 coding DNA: TGTGCCAGCACGGCTAGCGTGCCCTACGAGCAGTACTTC. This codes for CASTASVPYEQYF. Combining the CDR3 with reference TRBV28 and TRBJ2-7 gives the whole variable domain DVKVTQSSRYLVKRTGEKVFLECVQDMDHENMFWYRQDPGLGLRLIYFSYDVKMKEKGDIPEGYSVSREKKERFSLILESASTNQTSMYLCASTASVPYEQYFGPGTRLTVT.